Given below is one TCR beta chain in context. CD4+ cells were split into CD45RA+ naive and CD45RA-negative memory subsets. The data were obtained in a study of shared clonotypes between healthy human individuals. For the study at large: Each donor contributed plates that comprised three CD4 naive, three CD4 memory, two CD8 naive and one CD8 memory.

This table comes from immunoSEQ multiplex PCR, and its TCRdb copy is limited to in-frame clones, with some not included. Among approximately 2,000,000 clones, around 90% were seen once, and the ten largest hold approximately 0.41%. Germline-derived CDR1 and CDR2 are MGHRA and YSYEKL. The CDR3 has 14 amino acids. Trimming pared 2 bases from V and 1 base from J, leaving 8 bases between. The sample taken for sequencing was naive CD4+ T cells from PBMCs. Subset reported: CD45RA+ positively selected. This chain connects TRBV4-1 to TRBJ1-1; no definite D call. This clonotype was obtained from a young man in good health. Some clones in this sample may be carry-over from other donors' samples. CDR3 residues: CASSQPTRNTEAFF. In DNA, the CDR3 is TGCGCCAGCAGCCAACCGACTAGGAACACTGAAGCTTTCTTT.